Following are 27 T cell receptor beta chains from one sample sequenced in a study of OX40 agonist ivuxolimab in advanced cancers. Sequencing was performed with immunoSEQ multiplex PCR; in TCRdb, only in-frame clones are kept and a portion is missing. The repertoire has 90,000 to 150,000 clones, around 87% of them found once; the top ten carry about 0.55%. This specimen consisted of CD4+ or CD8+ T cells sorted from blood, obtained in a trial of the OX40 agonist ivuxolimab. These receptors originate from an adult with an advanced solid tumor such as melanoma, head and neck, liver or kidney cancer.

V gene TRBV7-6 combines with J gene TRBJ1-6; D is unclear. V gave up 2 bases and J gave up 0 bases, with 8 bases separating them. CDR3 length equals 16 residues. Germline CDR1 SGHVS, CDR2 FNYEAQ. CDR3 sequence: CASSLQASSYNSPLHF. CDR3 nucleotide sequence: TGTGCCAGCAGCTTACAAGCAAGCTCCTATAATTCACCCCTCCACTTT.

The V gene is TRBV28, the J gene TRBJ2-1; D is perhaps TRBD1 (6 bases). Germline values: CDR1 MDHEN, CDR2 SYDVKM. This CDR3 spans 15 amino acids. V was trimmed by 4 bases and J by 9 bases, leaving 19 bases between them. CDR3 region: CASSSLQGLLTEQFF. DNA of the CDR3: TGTGCCAGCAGTTCCTTACAGGGTCTCTTAACTGAGCAGTTCTTC.

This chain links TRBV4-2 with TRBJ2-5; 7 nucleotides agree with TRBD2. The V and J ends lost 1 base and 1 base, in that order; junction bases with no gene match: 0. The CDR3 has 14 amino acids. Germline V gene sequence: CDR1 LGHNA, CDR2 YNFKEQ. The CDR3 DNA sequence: TGTGCCAGCAGCCAAGGGACTAGCCAAGAGACCCAGTACTTC. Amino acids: CASSQGTSQETQYF.

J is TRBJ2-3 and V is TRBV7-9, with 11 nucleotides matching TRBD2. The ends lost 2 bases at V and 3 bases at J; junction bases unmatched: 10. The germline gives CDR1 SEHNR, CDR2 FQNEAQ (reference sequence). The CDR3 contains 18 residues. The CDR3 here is CASSLNHGSGGATDTQYF. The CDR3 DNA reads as TGTGCCAGCAGCTTAAACCACGGTAGCGGGGGGGCGACAGATACGCAGTATTTT.

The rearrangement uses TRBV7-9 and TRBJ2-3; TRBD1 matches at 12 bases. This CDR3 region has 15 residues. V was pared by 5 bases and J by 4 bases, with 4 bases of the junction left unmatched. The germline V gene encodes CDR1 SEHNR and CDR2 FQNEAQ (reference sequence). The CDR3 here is CASSPGTGGPDTQYF. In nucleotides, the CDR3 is TGTGCCAGCAGCCCCGGGACAGGGGGCCCAGATACGCAGTATTTT.

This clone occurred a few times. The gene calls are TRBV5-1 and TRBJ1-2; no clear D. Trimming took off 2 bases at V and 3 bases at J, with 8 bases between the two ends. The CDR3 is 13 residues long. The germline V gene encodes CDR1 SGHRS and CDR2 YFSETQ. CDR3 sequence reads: CASSFRADYGYTF. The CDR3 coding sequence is TGCGCCAGCAGCTTCCGAGCTGACTATGGCTACACCTTC.

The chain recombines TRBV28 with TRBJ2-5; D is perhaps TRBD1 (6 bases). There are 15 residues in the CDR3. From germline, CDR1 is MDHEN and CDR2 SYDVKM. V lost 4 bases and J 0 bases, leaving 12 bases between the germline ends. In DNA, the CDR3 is TGTGCCAGCAGTTCCGGACAGTGGCACCAAGAGACCCAGTACTTC. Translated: CASSSGQWHQETQYF.

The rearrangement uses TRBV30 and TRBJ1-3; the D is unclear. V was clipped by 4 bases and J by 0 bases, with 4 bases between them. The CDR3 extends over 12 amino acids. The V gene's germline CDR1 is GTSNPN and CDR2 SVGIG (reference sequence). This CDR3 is CAWKNSGNTIYF. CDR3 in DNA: TGTGCCTGGAAGAACTCTGGAAACACCATATATTTT.

The CDR3 DNA follows: TGCGCCAGCAGCCAAGAAGGAGGGGACAATGAGCAGTTCTTC. Translating gives CASSQEGGDNEQFF. The chain is built from TRBV4-3 and TRBJ2-1; possibly TRBD2 for D (6 bases). The CDR3 totals 14 residues. Germline V gene data show CDR1 as LGHNA and CDR2 as YSLEER. Trimming left V 0 bases short and J 5 bases short, with 8 bases between.

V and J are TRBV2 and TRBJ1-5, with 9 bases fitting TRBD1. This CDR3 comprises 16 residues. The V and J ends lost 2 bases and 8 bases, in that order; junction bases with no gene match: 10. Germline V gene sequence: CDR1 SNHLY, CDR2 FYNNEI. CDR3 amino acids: CASSERGTGSLEPQHF. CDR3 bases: TGTGCCAGCAGTGAAAGGGGGACAGGGAGCTTGGAGCCCCAGCATTTT.

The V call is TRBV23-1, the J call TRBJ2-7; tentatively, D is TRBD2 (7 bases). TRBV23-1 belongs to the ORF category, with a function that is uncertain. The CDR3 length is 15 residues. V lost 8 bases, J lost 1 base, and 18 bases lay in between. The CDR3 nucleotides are TGCGCCAGCTGGCCCCGGGGGGCAGTATCCTACGAGCAGTACTTC. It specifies CASWPRGAVSYEQYF.

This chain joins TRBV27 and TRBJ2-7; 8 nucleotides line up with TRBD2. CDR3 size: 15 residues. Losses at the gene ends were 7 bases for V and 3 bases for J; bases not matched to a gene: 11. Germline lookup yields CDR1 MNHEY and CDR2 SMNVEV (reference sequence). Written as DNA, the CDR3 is TGTGCCAGCATGACCCGGCGGGAGGCTGTCTACGAGCAGTACTTC. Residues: CASMTRREAVYEQYF.

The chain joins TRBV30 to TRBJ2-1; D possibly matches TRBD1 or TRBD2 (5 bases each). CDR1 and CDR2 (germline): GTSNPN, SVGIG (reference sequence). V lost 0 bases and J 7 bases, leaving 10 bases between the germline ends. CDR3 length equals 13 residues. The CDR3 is CAWSVVGTNEQFF. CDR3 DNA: TGTGCCTGGAGTGTAGTGGGGACGAATGAGCAGTTCTTC.

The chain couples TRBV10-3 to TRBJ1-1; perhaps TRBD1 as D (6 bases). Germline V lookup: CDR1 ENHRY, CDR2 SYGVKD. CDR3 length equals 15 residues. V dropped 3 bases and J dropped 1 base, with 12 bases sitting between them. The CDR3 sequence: CAISESPGANTEAFF. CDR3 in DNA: TGTGCCATCAGTGAAAGTCCAGGGGCGAACACTGAAGCTTTCTTT.

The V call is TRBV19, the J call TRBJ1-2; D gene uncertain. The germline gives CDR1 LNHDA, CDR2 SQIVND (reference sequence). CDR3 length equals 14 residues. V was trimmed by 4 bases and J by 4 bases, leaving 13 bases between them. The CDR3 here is CASSTPGRGYGYTF. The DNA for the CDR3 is TGTGCCAGTAGTACGCCGGGCCGAGGCTATGGCTACACCTTC.

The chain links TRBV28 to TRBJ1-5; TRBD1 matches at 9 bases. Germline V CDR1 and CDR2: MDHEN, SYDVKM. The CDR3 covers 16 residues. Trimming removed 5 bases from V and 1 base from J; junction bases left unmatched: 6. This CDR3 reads CASSPLGTGSNQPQHF. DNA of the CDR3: TGTGCCAGCAGTCCCCTGGGGACAGGGAGCAATCAGCCCCAGCATTTT.

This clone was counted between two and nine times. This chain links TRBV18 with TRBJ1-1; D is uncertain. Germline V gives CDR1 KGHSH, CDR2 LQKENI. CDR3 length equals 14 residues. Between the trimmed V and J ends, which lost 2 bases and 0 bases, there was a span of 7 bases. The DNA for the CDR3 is TGTGCCAGCTCACCAAACGGAATGAACACTGAAGCTTTCTTT. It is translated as CASSPNGMNTEAFF.

Written as DNA, the CDR3 is TGTGCCAGCAGCCCTCGCGGGGGGCCCGTGGAGACCCAGTACTTC. It translates to CASSPRGGPVETQYF. V usage is TRBV11-3 and J usage is TRBJ2-5, with 8 bases aligning to TRBD2. Per the germline V gene, CDR1 is SGHNT and CDR2 is YENEEA. The CDR3 spans 15 residues. V dropped 5 bases and J dropped 5; count of bases not matched to a gene: 10. Looking up the rest from reference TRBV11-3 and TRBJ2-5 gives the full variable domain: EAGVVQSPRYKIIEKKQPVAFWCNPISGHNTLYWYLQNLGQGPELLIRYENEEAVDDSQLPKDRFSAERLKGVDSTLKIQPAELGDSAVYLCASSPRGGPVETQYFGPGTRLLVL.

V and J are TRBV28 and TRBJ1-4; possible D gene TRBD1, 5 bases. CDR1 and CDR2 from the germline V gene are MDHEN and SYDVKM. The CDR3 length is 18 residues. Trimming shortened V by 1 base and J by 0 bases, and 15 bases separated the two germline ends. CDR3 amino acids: CASSLFIGTVATNEKLFF. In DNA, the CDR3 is TGTGCCAGCAGTTTATTCATCGGGACGGTTGCAACTAATGAAAAACTGTTTTTT.

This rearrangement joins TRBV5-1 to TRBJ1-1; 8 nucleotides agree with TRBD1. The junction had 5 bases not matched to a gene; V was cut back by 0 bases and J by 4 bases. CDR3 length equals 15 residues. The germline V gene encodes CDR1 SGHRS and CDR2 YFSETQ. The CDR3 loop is CASSLGTGRVTEAFF. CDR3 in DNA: TGCGCCAGCAGCTTGGGGACAGGGAGGGTCACTGAAGCTTTCTTT.

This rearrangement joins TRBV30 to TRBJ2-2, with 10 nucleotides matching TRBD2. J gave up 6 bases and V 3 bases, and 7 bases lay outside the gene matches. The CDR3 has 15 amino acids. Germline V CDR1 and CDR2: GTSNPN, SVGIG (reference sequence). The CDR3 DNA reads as TGTGCCTGGAGGTTAAGCGGGGGGGCGGCCGGGGAGCTGTTTTTT. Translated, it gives CAWRLSGGAAGELFF.

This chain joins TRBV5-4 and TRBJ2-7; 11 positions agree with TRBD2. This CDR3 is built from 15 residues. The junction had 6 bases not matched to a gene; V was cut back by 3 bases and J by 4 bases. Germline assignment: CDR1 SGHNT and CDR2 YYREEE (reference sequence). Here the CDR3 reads CASSSLAGGLYEQYF. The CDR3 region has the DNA TGTGCCAGCAGCTCCCTAGCGGGGGGCTTATACGAGCAGTACTTC.

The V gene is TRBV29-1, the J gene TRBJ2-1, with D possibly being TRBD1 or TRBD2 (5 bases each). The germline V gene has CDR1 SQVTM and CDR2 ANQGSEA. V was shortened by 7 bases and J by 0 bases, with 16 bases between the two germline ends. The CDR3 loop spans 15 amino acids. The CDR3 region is CSAEGPWGSYNEQFF. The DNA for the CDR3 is TGCAGCGCCGAGGGGCCGTGGGGCTCCTACAATGAGCAGTTCTTC.

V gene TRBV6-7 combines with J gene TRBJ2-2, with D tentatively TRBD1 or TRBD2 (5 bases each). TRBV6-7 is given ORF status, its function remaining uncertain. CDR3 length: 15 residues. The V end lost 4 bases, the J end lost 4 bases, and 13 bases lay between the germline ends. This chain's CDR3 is CASSSRGPCTGELFF. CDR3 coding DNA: TGTGCCAGCAGTTCCCGGGGACCCTGCACCGGGGAGCTGTTTTTT.

The CDR3 DNA reads TGTGCCAGCAGTTACAAAAACAGGGCCACTGAAGCTTTCTTT. Translation gives CASSYKNRATEAFF. V is TRBV27 and J is TRBJ1-1; a possible D gene is TRBD1 (6 bases). There are 14 residues in the CDR3. The V end lost 4 bases, the J end lost 4 bases, and 13 bases lay between the germline ends. CDR1 MNHEY and CDR2 SMNVEV come from the germline V gene (reference sequence).

CDR3 sequence (DNA): TGCGCCAGCAGCCAAGTTGGCAGGGGGCGCCCCGGCTACACCTTC. It encodes CASSQVGRGRPGYTF. The chain couples TRBV4-1 to TRBJ1-2, with 8 bases fitting TRBD1. The CDR3 runs to 15 residues. V shed 1 base and J 8 bases; nucleotides not matched to a gene: 9. The germline gives CDR1 MGHRA, CDR2 YSYEKL.

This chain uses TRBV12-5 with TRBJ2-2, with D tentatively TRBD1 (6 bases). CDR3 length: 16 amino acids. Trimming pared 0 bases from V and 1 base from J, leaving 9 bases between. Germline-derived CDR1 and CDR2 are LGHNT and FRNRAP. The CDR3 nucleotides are TGTGCTAGTGGTTTGGTAGGGACATTGAACACCGGGGAGCTGTTTTTT. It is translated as CASGLVGTLNTGELFF.